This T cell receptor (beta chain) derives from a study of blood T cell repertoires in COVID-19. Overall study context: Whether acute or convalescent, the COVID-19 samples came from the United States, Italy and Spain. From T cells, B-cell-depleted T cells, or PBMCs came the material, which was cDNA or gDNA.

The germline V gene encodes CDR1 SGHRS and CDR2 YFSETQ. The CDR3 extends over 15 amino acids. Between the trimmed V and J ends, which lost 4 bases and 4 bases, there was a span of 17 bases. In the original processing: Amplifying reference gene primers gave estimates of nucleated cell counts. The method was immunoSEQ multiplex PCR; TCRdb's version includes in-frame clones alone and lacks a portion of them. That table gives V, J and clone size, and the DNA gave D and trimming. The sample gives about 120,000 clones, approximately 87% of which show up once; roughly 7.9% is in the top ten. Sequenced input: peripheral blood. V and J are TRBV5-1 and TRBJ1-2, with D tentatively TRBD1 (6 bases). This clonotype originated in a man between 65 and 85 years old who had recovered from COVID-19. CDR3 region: CASSQAGQLGYGYTF. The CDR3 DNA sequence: TGCGCCAGCAGCCAGGCAGGACAGTTAGGCTATGGCTACACCTTC.